The 8 T cell receptor beta chains given below trace back to one sample, sequenced in a study of T cell responses to AZD1222 COVID-19 vaccine. This table comes from immunoSEQ multiplex PCR, and its TCRdb copy is limited to in-frame clones, with some not included. The sample shows 100,000 to 150,000 clones, more than 75% of them seen only once. This specimen consisted of peripheral blood, obtained 28 days after the second AZD1222 dose. These receptors all come from an adult who received the AZD1222 COVID-19 vaccine.

The table lists this clone with a few counts. The J gene is TRBJ2-2, the V gene TRBV12-3 or TRBV12-4; D is possibly TRBD1 (6 bases). The CDR3 covers 13 residues. V was shortened by 4 bases and J by 10 bases, with 13 bases between the two germline ends. The CDR3 is CASSYAGVAELFF. CDR3 in DNA: TGTGCCAGCAGTTATGCAGGGGTCGCGGAGCTGTTTTTT.

The chain couples TRBV27 to TRBJ1-1; 7 bases match TRBD1. The CDR3 covers 15 residues. V shed 1 base, J shed 6 bases, and the junction held 8 bases outside the gene matches. The V gene's germline CDR1 is MNHEY and CDR2 SMNVEV (reference sequence). CDR3 region: CASSLYRGRGPEAFF. In nucleotides, the CDR3 is TGTGCCAGCAGTTTATACAGGGGACGGGGCCCTGAAGCTTTCTTT.

This clone was observed a single time. V and J are TRBV7-9 and TRBJ2-7; D may be TRBD1 (6 bases). Looked up from germline, CDR1 is SEHNR and CDR2 is FQNEAQ (reference sequence). V lost 3 bases and J lost 6, with 18 bases in between. This CDR3 is 15 amino acids long. CDR3 amino acids: CASSFPGTKGAEQYF. In nucleotides, the CDR3 is TGTGCCAGCAGCTTTCCCGGGACAAAGGGTGCCGAGCAGTACTTC.

V gene TRBV7-2 combines with J gene TRBJ2-5; D not certain. The CDR3 length is 12 residues. Germline V lookup: CDR1 SGHTA, CDR2 FQGNSA. V was clipped by 4 bases and J by 5 bases, with 8 bases between them. The CDR3, as DNA: TGTGCCAGCAGCTCGCCGAGGGAGACCCAGTACTTC. Protein sequence: CASSSPRETQYF.

This clone was seen only a few times. The chain's CDR3 is CASSPRASGTYEQYF. The CDR3, as DNA: TGTGCCAGCAGTCCACGGGCTAGCGGGACCTACGAGCAGTACTTC. The chain has TRBV2 and TRBJ2-7, with 9 bases aligning to TRBD2. The CDR3 consists of 15 residues. V shed 5 bases and J 2 bases; nucleotides not matched to a gene: 7. The germline V gene encodes CDR1 SNHLY and CDR2 FYNNEI.

This clone was observed a single time. The V call is TRBV5-1, the J call TRBJ1-4; 8 bases agree with TRBD1. The V gene end was trimmed by 3 bases and the J gene end by 8 bases; junction bases not matched to a gene: 9. Germline assignment: CDR1 SGHRS and CDR2 YFSETQ. The CDR3 totals 15 residues. The CDR3 protein is CASSSSGTGSEKLFF. As DNA, the CDR3 is TGCGCCAGCAGCTCCTCCGGGACAGGCTCGGAAAAACTGTTTTTT.

This chain links TRBV10-3 with TRBJ2-7; the D is unclear. The CDR3 extends over 13 amino acids. Between the trimmed V and J ends, which lost 0 bases and 3 bases, there was a span of 6 bases. The V gene's germline CDR1 is ENHRY and CDR2 SYGVKD. The DNA for the CDR3 is TGTGCCATCAGTGAGTCGGGATACTACGAGCAGTACTTC. Protein product: CAISESGYYEQYF.

The chain recombines TRBV25-1 with TRBJ2-7, with 10 bases fitting TRBD1. The CDR3 has 16 amino acids. J gave up 3 bases and V 0 bases, and 5 bases lay outside the gene matches. Germline V gene sequence: CDR1 MGHDK, CDR2 SYGVNS. Here the CDR3 reads CASSEYTRTGGYEQYF. CDR3 nucleotides: TGTGCCAGCAGTGAATACACAAGGACAGGGGGCTACGAGCAGTACTTC.